This T cell receptor (beta chain) was retrieved from a study of blood T cells in healthy people across ages. Worth noting for this clonotype: Its target is not known. A much larger clonotype is one base distant, so this may be a read error.

Primers used in a second PCR of about 7 to 12 cycles were a sample-barcoded 5' primer and a J-beta primer mix. The template-switch adaptor, which had 12 random nucleotides, put a tag on each cDNA molecule. TCRdb itself ran the 5' RACE reads through MiXCR, one entry per CDR3 protein. The sample holds about 730,000 distinct CDR3 sequences, around 46% seen once. Whole-study results and caveats: CMV infection status of these donors was not known. Comparison with aged donors showed that long-lived donors had more naive CD4+ cells and higher diversity. Diversity of TCR beta per million T cells declined in a roughly linear way with age.

The CDR3 is made up of 14 amino acids. The V and J ends lost 7 bases and 0 bases respectively, with 13 bases between them. In germline, CDR1 is SQVTM, CDR2 ANQGSEA. V is TRBV29-1 and J is TRBJ2-1; D may match TRBD1 or TRBD2 (6 bases each). The sequence derives from a woman aged 60 to 75 in good health. The specimen sequenced was blood. CDR3 residues: CSGGAGSSYNEQFF. CDR3 DNA sequence: TGCAGCGGGGGGGCGGGGAGCTCCTACAATGAGCAGTTCTTC.